This TCR beta chain stems from a study of cytomegalovirus exposure and HLA in healthy donors. The germline V and J ends were trimmed by 8 bases and 5 bases, with 15 bases remaining between them. Germline CDR1 and CDR2: MNHEY and SVGAGI. This CDR3 has 13 amino acids. Unrecorded immune exposures were likely, despite nominal health at sampling. In the PCR, 60 Vbeta and 13 Jbeta primers were used. Here immunoSEQ multiplex PCR was the method, and the copy in TCRdb shows in-frame clones only, minus some. The table records around 140,000 clones, 75% to 80% of them present only once. Sample: PBMCs. This TCR was sampled from a woman between 40 and 55 years old in good health and CMV-seropositive. V and J are TRBV6-5 and TRBJ1-1; TRBD1 is a possible D gene (6 bases). This CDR3 is CASGLGAETEAFF. The CDR3 DNA is TGTGCCAGCGGACTGGGGGCAGAGACTGAAGCTTTCTTT.